This T cell receptor (beta chain) derives from a study of T cells in Graves' hyperthyroidism and ophthalmopathy. For the study at large: Peripheral blood was collected at initial diagnosis, before any treatment.

Every diagnosis used clinical symptoms, serum thyroxine and TRAb, thyroid ultrasound and orbital computed tomography. RNA transcripts gave rise to amplified TCR beta CDR3 regions. The study used the HTBI primer set for a first-round RT-PCR of the TCR CDR3. TCRdb passed the multiplex PCR reads through MiXCR, listing each CDR3 protein once. The top ten clones hold 6% to 8% of a sample with 250,000 to 300,000 distinct CDR3 sequences, 13% of them seen once. The study, taken as a whole, reports: Classification by a 13 V-J model distinguished ophthalmopathy from stable hyperthyroidism. Most thyroid clonotypes expanded above 0.001 appeared in blood too.

This clonotype was recorded at least ten times. Its antigen is not identified. V was trimmed by 5 bases and J by 2 bases, leaving 12 bases between them. The CDR3 runs to 13 residues. Germline V gene sequence: CDR1 SQVTM, CDR2 ANQGSEA. The sequencing sample was made of blood. This TCR derives from a woman aged 25 to 45 with Graves' hyperthyroidism that later progressed to Graves' ophthalmopathy. The chain combines TRBV29-1 with TRBJ1-2; possibly TRBD1 for D (5 bases). The CDR3: CSVPATENYGYTF. The CDR3 DNA sequence: TGCAGCGTTCCCGCGACAGAGAACTATGGCTACACCTTC.